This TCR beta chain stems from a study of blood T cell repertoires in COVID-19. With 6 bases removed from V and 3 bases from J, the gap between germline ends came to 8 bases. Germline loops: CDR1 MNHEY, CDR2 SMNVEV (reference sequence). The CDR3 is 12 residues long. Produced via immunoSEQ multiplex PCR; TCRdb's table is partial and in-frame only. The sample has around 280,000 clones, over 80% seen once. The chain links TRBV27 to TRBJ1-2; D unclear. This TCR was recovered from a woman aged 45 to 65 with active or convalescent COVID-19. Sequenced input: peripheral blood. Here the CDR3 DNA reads TGTGCCAGCAGCCCCACTCACTATGGCTACACCTTC. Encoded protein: CASSPTHYGYTF.